This T cell receptor (beta chain) appears in the sequencing data of a study of T cells in Graves' hyperthyroidism and ophthalmopathy. Trimming pared 1 base from V and 12 bases from J, leaving 15 bases between. The CDR3 runs 13 residues. Germline-derived CDR1 and CDR2 are SGHVS and FQNEAQ. Points from the study as a whole: Blood also contained most expanded thyroid clonotypes above 0.001.

This clonotype was found a few times. What it recognizes is unknown. TCR beta CDR3 regions were amplified from RNA transcripts. HTBI primers drove first-round RT-PCR of the TCR CDR3. TCRdb re-called the multiplex PCR reads through MiXCR, storing one row per CDR3 protein. Of around 420,000 distinct CDR3 sequences listed, roughly 14% are singletons. This sequence originates from a woman aged 18-35 years with Graves' hyperthyroidism. The sample comprised blood. This chain links TRBV7-8 with TRBJ1-2, with D unclear. Here the CDR3 DNA reads TGTGCCAGCAGCTTAGGTGGTACGGACGGTAACACCTTC. It specifies CASSLGGTDGNTF.